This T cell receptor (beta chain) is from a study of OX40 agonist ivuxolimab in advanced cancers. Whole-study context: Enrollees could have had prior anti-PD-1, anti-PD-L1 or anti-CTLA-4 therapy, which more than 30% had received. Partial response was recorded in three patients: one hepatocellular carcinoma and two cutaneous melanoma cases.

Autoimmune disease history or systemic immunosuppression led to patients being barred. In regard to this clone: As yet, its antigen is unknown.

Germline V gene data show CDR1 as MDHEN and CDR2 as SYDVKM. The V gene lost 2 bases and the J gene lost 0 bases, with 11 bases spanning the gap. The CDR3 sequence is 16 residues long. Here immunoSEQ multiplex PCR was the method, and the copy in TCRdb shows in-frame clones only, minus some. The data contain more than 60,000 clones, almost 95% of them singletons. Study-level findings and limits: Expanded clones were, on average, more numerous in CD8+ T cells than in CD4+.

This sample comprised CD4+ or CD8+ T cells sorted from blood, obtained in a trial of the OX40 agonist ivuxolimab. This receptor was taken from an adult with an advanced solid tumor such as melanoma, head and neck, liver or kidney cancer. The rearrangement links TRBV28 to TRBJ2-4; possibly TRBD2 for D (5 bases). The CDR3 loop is CASSLTRALAKNIQYF. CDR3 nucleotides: TGTGCCAGCAGTTTAACTAGGGCCCTAGCCAAAAACATTCAGTACTTC.